This T cell receptor (beta chain) originates from a study of blood T cell repertoires in COVID-19. Study-level background: Samples of COVID-19 (acute and convalescent) were obtained from the United States, Italy and Spain.

As originally analysed: For nucleated cells, counts were estimated from reference gene primer amplification. Sequenced by immunoSEQ multiplex PCR; TCRdb stores in-frame clones only, minus some. That table is the source of V, J and clone size, and D and trimming were worked out from the DNA. The data show fewer than 250,000 clones, with approximately 91% seen just once and about 5% held by the top ten. Trimming at V came to 0 bases and at J to 10 bases, leaving 6 bases not matched to a gene. The CDR3 sequence is 15 residues long. Germline V gene sequence: CDR1 MNHEY, CDR2 SVGEGT. The clonotype was recovered from a woman aged 40 to 50 with acute or convalescent COVID-19. V is TRBV6-2 or TRBV6-3 and J is TRBJ1-6, with 7 nucleotides matching TRBD1. The source material was peripheral blood. The CDR3 sequence is CASSYSAGGPSPLHF. Here the CDR3 DNA reads TGTGCCAGCAGTTACTCGGCAGGGGGGCCATCACCCCTCCACTTT.